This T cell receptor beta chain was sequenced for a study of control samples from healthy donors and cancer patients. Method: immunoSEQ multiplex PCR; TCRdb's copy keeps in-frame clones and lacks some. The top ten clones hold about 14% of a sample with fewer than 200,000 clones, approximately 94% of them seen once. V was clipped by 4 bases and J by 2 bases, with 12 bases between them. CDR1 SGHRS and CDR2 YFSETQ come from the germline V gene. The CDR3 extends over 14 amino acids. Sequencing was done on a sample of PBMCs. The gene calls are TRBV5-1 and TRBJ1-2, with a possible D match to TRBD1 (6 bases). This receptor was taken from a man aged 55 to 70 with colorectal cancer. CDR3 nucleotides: TGCGCCAGCAGCCAGAGGGGGGGCAACTATGGCTACACCTTC. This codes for CASSQRGGNYGYTF.